This TCR beta chain was documented in a study of T-cell reconstitution after alpha-beta-depleted transplantation in children. This clonotype was recorded at least ten times. Preparation of the TCRbeta library used unique molecular identifiers. Each CDR3 protein is one row after TCRdb ran MiXCR on the PCR reads. This table holds about 980,000 distinct CDR3 sequences, roughly 31% found once. CDR1 and CDR2 (germline): SGHDT, YYEEEE. The CDR3 runs 14 residues. The ends were cut back, 0 bases at V and 4 bases at J, with 10 bases in the middle. The material sequenced was PBMCs, mostly from graft donor cells, taken 360 days after TCRalphabeta/CD19-depleted stem cell transplant. The sequence was obtained from a boy under two years old who had a stem cell transplant for SCID, so the T cells may come from the graft donor. V gene TRBV5-6 combines with J gene TRBJ2-5, with D tentatively TRBD1 or TRBD2 (6 bases each). The CDR3 loop is CASSLGGAPETQYF. The DNA for the CDR3 is TGTGCCAGCAGCTTGGGGGGGGCCCCAGAGACCCAGTACTTC.